The 18 T cell receptor beta chains below come from one sample, sequenced in a study of OX40 agonist ivuxolimab in advanced cancers. Here immunoSEQ multiplex PCR was the method, and the copy in TCRdb shows in-frame clones only, minus some. The sample holds tens of thousands of clones, roughly 93% seen once. The specimen comprised CD4+ or CD8+ T cells sorted from blood, sampled in a trial of the OX40 agonist ivuxolimab. The source is an adult with an advanced solid tumor such as melanoma, head and neck, liver or kidney cancer.

The gene calls are TRBV11-3 and TRBJ1-1; D remains ambiguous. The V end lost 1 base, the J end lost 6 bases, and 9 bases lay between the germline ends. The germline CDR1 and CDR2 sequences are SGHNT and YENEEA. The CDR3 runs to 13 residues. The CDR3 nucleotides read TGTGCCAGCAGCTTAGGGGGAGCCGCTGAAGCTTTCTTT. This sequence encodes CASSLGGAAEAFF.

In DNA form, the CDR3 reads TGTGCCAGCAGTTTAAGTGGTGGGACAGGGGGCGAGCAGTACTTC. It is translated as CASSLSGGTGGEQYF. This rearrangement joins TRBV27 to TRBJ2-7; 11 bases map to TRBD1. The CDR3 loop spans 15 amino acids. Germline-derived CDR1 and CDR2 are MNHEY and SMNVEV (reference sequence). Germline trimming cut 2 bases from V and 6 bases from J; bases unmatched to any gene: 6.

This chain joins TRBV7-8 and TRBJ2-7; D may be TRBD2 (5 bases). V dropped 1 base and J dropped 5 bases, with 15 bases sitting between them. The CDR3 consists of 15 residues. Per the germline V gene, CDR1 is SGHVS and CDR2 is FQNEAQ. The CDR3 spells CASSLGQWERNEQYF. DNA of the CDR3: TGTGCCAGCAGCTTAGGTCAGTGGGAGCGGAACGAGCAGTACTTC.

The chain uses TRBV6-6 and TRBJ1-1, with D possibly TRBD1 on 5 matching bases. Germline lookup yields CDR1 MNHNY and CDR2 SVGAGI (reference sequence). The V end was cut by 8 bases, the J end by 4 bases, with 11 bases between. The CDR3 is made up of 12 amino acids. The DNA for the CDR3 is TGTGCCAGCGGGGGGTTACTCACTGAAGCTTTCTTT. Its protein is CASGGLLTEAFF.

The chain joins TRBV29-1 to TRBJ1-1; D is perhaps TRBD1 (6 bases). V gave up 7 bases and J gave up 3 bases, with 24 bases separating them. There are 16 residues in the CDR3. Germline CDR1 SQVTM, CDR2 ANQGSEA. The CDR3 coding sequence is TGCAGCGCTGCAATCATCCTGAGTTGGGGGCACACTGAAGCTTTCTTT. Translating it yields CSAAIILSWGHTEAFF.

V usage is TRBV14 and J usage is TRBJ2-7; D might be TRBD2 (5 bases). Germline CDR1 and CDR2: SGHDN and FVKESK. The germline V and J ends were trimmed by 1 base and 1 base, with 14 bases remaining between them. This CDR3 has 16 amino acids. The CDR3 is CASSQGSGRGSYEQYF. The CDR3 nucleotides are TGTGCCAGCAGCCAAGGGTCTGGAAGAGGGTCCTACGAGCAGTACTTC.

The chain couples TRBV10-3 to TRBJ2-1; 12 bases match TRBD2. The CDR3 has 19 amino acids. Germline V gene lookup returns CDR1 ENHRY and CDR2 SYGVKD. The V segment lost 0 bases and the J segment 4 bases; nucleotides outside the gene matches: 10. As DNA, the CDR3 is TGTGCCATCAGTGAGTCTCGGATTCGGACTAGCGGGGAATACAATGAGCAGTTCTTC. Amino acids: CAISESRIRTSGEYNEQFF.

This clone was detected only a few times. The chain employs TRBV7-9 and TRBJ2-1, with D uncertain. The CDR3 runs to 11 residues. The germline V gene has CDR1 SEHNR and CDR2 FQNEAQ (reference sequence). V was cut by 6 bases and J by 6 bases, with 6 bases left in between. The chain's CDR3 is CASREGNEQFF. Written as DNA, the CDR3 is TGTGCCAGCAGGGAAGGCAATGAGCAGTTCTTC.

A word on this clone: This sample also contains other DNA sequences that code for the same CDR3. The rearrangement uses TRBV20-1 and TRBJ2-1; D possibly corresponds to TRBD2 (6 bases). The CDR3 has 11 amino acids. V was pared by 3 bases and J by 6 bases, with 6 bases between. Germline V gene data show CDR1 as DFQATT and CDR2 as SNEGSKA (reference sequence). The CDR3 sequence: CSARGGNEQFF. The CDR3 DNA reads as TGCAGTGCTAGGGGGGGCAATGAGCAGTTCTTC.

The genes are TRBV30 and TRBJ2-7; 8 bases line up with TRBD1. J was trimmed by 3 bases and V by 5 bases; bases with no gene match: 6. Germline lookup yields CDR1 GTSNPN and CDR2 SVGIG (reference sequence). The CDR3 sequence is 13 residues long. The CDR3 sequence is CAWRGQGVYEQYF. In DNA form, the CDR3 reads TGTGCCTGGCGAGGACAGGGAGTCTACGAGCAGTACTTC.

As DNA, the CDR3 is TGCAGCGTTGAGAGGAGGGCCTATGGCTACACCTTC. This gives the protein CSVERRAYGYTF. The V gene is TRBV29-1, the J gene TRBJ1-2; D gene ambiguous. The CDR3 spans 12 residues. Trimming shortened V by 3 bases and J by 4 bases, and 9 bases separated the two germline ends. Per germline, CDR1 SQVTM and CDR2 ANQGSEA.

This chain links TRBV9 with TRBJ2-7; the D gene could be TRBD1 or TRBD2 (5 bases each). Deletions cut 0 bases from V and 2 bases from J, with 15 bases between. The germline gives CDR1 SGDLS, CDR2 YYNGEE. There are 16 residues in the CDR3. CDR3 coding DNA: TGTGCCAGCAGCGTAGGCGGGCAGGGCCCGGCCTACGAGCAGTACTTC. Translation: CASSVGGQGPAYEQYF.

Only one count was recorded for this clone. The J gene is TRBJ2-3, the V gene TRBV6-4, with 7 nucleotides matching TRBD2. Trimming took 3 bases from V and 6 from J; bases not matched to a gene: 6. CDR1 is MRHNA and CDR2 is SNTAGT in the germline V gene. The CDR3 has 14 residues. The CDR3 DNA follows: TGTGCCAGCAGTGAAGGGTCCGGGAGGGATACGCAGTATTTT. Translating it yields CASSEGSGRDTQYF.

The genes are TRBV13 and TRBJ1-2; D not certain. Trimming left V 3 bases short and J 6 bases short, with 8 bases between. This CDR3 is 12 amino acids long. Germline CDR1 reads PRHDT; CDR2 reads FYEKMQ (reference sequence). DNA of the CDR3: TGTGCCAGCAGCTTGGGAAACGATGGCTACACCTTC. It is translated as CASSLGNDGYTF.

This clone has more than one count but fewer than ten. This chain connects TRBV7-9 to TRBJ2-1; D is unclear. The CDR3 is 12 residues long. Deletions cut 8 bases from V and 6 bases from J, with 11 bases between. The germline V gene has CDR1 SEHNR and CDR2 FQNEAQ (reference sequence). CDR3 in DNA: TGTGCCAGCGCCGGGCCCCTCAATGAGCAGTTCTTC. Translating gives CASAGPLNEQFF.

This chain connects TRBV21-1 to TRBJ1-2. TRBV21-1 is given as a pseudogene. CDR3 length equals 16 residues. The CDR3 coding sequence is TGTGCCAGCAGCAAAGTTGAGGATATGGTGGGCTATGGCTACACCTTC. Translating gives CASSKVEDMVGYGYTF.

The chain uses TRBV28 and TRBJ1-1, with 12 bases lining up with TRBD1. Germline values: CDR1 MDHEN, CDR2 SYDVKM. V lost 0 bases to trimming and J lost 1 base; unmatched junction nucleotides: 0. The CDR3 is 16 amino acids. CDR3 nucleotide sequence: TGTGCCAGCAGTTTATGGGGACAGGGGGCGAACACTGAAGCTTTCTTT. Translation gives CASSLWGQGANTEAFF.

The chain has TRBV28 and TRBJ2-7; 16 bases line up with TRBD2. CDR1 and CDR2 from the germline V gene are MDHEN and SYDVKM. After removal of 4 bases from V and 3 bases from J, the junction contained 6 bases not matched to a gene. The CDR3 is made up of 17 amino acids. The CDR3 sequence is CASSSPGTSGGDYEQYF. The DNA of the CDR3 is TGTGCCAGCAGTTCCCCCGGGACTAGCGGGGGGGACTACGAGCAGTACTTC.